This T cell receptor beta chain was identified in a study of T cells in localized non-small cell lung cancer. Regarding the study as a whole: Adjacent lung tissue had a median roughly 55 of the top 100 clones found in the tumor. Sequencing, confined to only one tumor region, leaves heterogeneity possible. Uninvolved adjacent lung showed peak T cell clonality, exceeding tumor.

The CDR3 length is 16 residues. CDR1 is SGDLS and CDR2 is YYNGEE in the germline V gene. Trimming shortened V by 4 bases and J by 3 bases, and 18 bases separated the two germline ends. In the case of this clone: What it recognizes is unknown.

Some clones are missing from TCRdb's copy, which holds only in-frame ones; the method was immunoSEQ multiplex PCR. The sample includes about 40,000 clones, roughly 79% of them seen just once. The clonotype comes from a male donor aged 60 or over with stage II lung adenocarcinoma. The source material was peripheral blood mononuclear cells, sampled before any cancer treatment. The V gene is TRBV9, the J gene TRBJ2-3; a possible D gene is TRBD1 (5 bases). The CDR3 nucleotides read TGTGCCAGCAGCTCGGACAACGCCTTTAATACAGATACGCAGTATTTT. It codes for CASSSDNAFNTDTQYF.